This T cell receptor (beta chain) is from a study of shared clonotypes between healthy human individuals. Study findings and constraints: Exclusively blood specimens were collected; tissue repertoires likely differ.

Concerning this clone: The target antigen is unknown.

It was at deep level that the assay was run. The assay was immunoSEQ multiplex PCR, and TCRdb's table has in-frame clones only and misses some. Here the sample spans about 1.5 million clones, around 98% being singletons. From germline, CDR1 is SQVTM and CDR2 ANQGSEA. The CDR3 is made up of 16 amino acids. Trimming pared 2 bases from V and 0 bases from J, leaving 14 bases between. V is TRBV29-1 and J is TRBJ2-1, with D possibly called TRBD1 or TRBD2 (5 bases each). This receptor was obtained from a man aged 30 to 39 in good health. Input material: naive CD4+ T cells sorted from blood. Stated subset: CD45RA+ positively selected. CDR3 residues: CSVERGDGSSYNEQFF. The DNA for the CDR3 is TGCAGCGTTGAAAGAGGGGACGGAAGCTCCTACAATGAGCAGTTCTTC.